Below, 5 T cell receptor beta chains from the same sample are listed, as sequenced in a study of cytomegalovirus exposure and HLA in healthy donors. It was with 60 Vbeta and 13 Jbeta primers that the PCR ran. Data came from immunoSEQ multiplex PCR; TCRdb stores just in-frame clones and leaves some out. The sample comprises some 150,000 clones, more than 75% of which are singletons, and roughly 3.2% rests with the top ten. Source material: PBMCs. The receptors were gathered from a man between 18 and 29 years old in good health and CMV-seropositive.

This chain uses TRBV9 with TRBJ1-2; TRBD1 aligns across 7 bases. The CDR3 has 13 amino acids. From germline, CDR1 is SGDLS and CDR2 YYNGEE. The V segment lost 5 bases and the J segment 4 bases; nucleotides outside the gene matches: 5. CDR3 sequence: CASRSTGAYGYTF. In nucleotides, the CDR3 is TGTGCCAGCAGGAGTACAGGGGCCTATGGCTACACCTTC.

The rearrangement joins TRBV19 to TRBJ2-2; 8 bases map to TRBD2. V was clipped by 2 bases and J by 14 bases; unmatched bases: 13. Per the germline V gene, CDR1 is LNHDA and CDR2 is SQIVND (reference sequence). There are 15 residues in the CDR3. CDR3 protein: CASSISAGAPAQLFF. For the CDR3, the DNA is TGTGCCAGTAGTATATCAGCGGGAGCCCCCGCGCAACTGTTTTTT.

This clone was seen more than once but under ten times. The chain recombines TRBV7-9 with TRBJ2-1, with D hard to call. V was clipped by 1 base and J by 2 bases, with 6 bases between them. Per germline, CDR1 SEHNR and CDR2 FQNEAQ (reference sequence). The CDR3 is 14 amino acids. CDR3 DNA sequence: TGTGCCAGCAGCTTAGTTGCTACCTACAATGAGCAGTTCTTC. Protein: CASSLVATYNEQFF.

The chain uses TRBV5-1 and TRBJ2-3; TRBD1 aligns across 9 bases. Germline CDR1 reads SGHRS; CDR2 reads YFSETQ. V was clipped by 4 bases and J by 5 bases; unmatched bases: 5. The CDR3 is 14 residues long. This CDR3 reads CASSQGQGIDTQYF. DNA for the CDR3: TGCGCCAGCAGCCAGGGACAGGGAATAGATACGCAGTATTTT.

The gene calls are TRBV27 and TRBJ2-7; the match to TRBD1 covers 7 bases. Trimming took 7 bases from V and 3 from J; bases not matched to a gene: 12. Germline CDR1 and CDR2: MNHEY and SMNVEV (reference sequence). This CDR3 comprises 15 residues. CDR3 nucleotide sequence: TGTGCCAGCACGTCGCTAGAGGGGGCGATCTACGAGCAGTACTTC. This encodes CASTSLEGAIYEQYF.